The T cell receptor beta chain described here comes from a study of cytomegalovirus exposure and HLA in healthy donors. Primers included in the PCR were 60 Vbeta and 13 Jbeta primers. Using immunoSEQ multiplex PCR, the repertoire was profiled, and TCRdb retains in-frame clones only, with some absent. The sample contains roughly 120,000 clones, 65% to 90% of which appear only once. These donors counted as nominally healthy when sampled, but unrecorded immune exposures were likely. Points from the study as a whole: Likely technical artifact: a cluster of highly shared sequence variants. The study designated about 160 TCR beta chains cytomegalovirus-associated. In presence/absence analyses, roughly uniform sequencing depth across donors was assumed.

Worth noting for this clone: Its target is not known.

CDR3 length equals 16 residues. The V gene end was trimmed by 5 bases and the J gene end by 4 bases; junction bases not matched to a gene: 12. Germline V CDR1 and CDR2: SGHAT, FQDESV (reference sequence). The V and J genes are TRBV11-1 and TRBJ1-1; TRBD1 agrees at 8 bases. This clonotype was obtained from a woman aged 40 to 50 in good health and CMV-seronegative. The sample was PBMCs. Written as DNA, the CDR3 is TGTGCCAGCAGCCGAAAACAGGGGGGAGGTAGCACTGAAGCTTTCTTT. Protein product: CASSRKQGGGSTEAFF.